This TCR beta chain was found in a study of cytomegalovirus exposure and HLA in healthy donors (dated by TCRdb to 2016 to 2017). In terms of the full investigation: An earlier analysis of roughly 500 of the donors reported 276 Gb of sequence data and 117 million unique TCR beta sequences from about 200 million T cells. The study combined high-throughput TCR immunosequencing, statistical association of individual TCRs with disease status, and machine learning to predict cytomegalovirus infection status. An earlier analysis of roughly 580 of the donors used high-throughput TCR beta sequencing to judge whether each TCR beta V gene segment behaved as functional or pseudogenic. The later analysis used no new phenotypic data to find candidate immune exposures, relying instead on TCR beta sequences and their occurrence across donors. To study patterns of TCR occurrence, a later analysis re-analyzed previously published TCR beta repertoires from more than 550 donors and added high-resolution HLA genotyping. Both class I and class II loci were covered by HLA typing, at four-digit resolution. Of the 300 to 450 genotyped donors, over 80% were placed in the genetic ancestry cluster associated with self-reported Caucasian donors. The number of typed donors differed by locus: roughly 629-640 for A, B, C, DRB1 and DQB1; 500 to 550 for DQA1; some 590 for DPA1; and about 450 for DPB1. Along with the approximately 620-subject first cohort, a separate validation cohort of 120 different subjects was used. Alongside the repertoire data, information on donor age, sex, ethnicity and CMV serostatus was compiled. Genome-wide SNP genotypes for about three fifths of the roughly 670 donors were used in a later genetic analysis, which treated that subset as a discovery cohort. An early release that covered about 600 HLA-typed donors contained approximately 320 gigabases of sequencing data and 75 million to 100 million unique TCR sequences. The T cell repertoires of roughly 660 subjects were profiled by immunosequencing and related to cytomegalovirus serostatus. Roughly 5 DR-DQ haplotypes were treated as single units for association and clustering because of strong linkage in the cohort. All discovery cohort repertoires had been generated using a single sequencing platform. The study aimed to test whether signatures of past pathogen exposure could be identified by cataloging public T cell receptors. On average, around 200,000 unique TCR beta nucleotide sequences were sequenced per donor among fewer than 500 genotyped donors of the cohort, with roughly 18% of those sequences being non-productive.

In total, just over 650 healthy bone marrow donors made up the cohort. All cohort members were sampled while nominally healthy, although unrecorded immune exposures were likely present. Of the 600 or so cohort members, approximately 300 had a positive CMV serostatus and 352 had a negative one, while no CMV serostatus was recorded for the donor. A peripheral blood sample was provided by each donor, and peripheral blood mononuclear cells were used for TCR beta sequencing. Genomic DNA extraction from the blood cell samples was performed with the Qiagen DNeasy Blood Extraction Kit. As for this clone: Its antigen remains undetermined. Within one base of it there is no much larger clone, and no base qualities were kept.

The paper as a whole reports these results and caveats: A further reported finding was that TCR beta sequences accurately predicted the HLA-A and HLA-B alleles for most subjects in the first cohort. Sequencing depth was assumed to be roughly uniform across donors in the presence/absence analyses, though that assumption may not hold. In vitro tests confirmed that three of the cytomegalovirus-associated TCR beta chains recognize cytomegalovirus antigens. Over 15 rarely observed V segments, including chromosome 9 orphons, were excluded from the earlier analysis of about 610 of the donors because counts were too low. Some IMGT-functional V segments, including TRBV6-2 and TRBV6-3, could not be distinguished by the 87-base-pair reads and were therefore excluded. In a later analysis, several top co-occurrence clusters were reported to appear linked to parvovirus B19, influenza, CMV and Epstein-Barr virus. In a later genetic analysis, fewer N-insertions in productive TCRs were reported among donors in an Asian-associated ancestry cluster than the approximately 630-donor mean. In a later analysis, most CMV-associated TCR beta chains were found to appear HLA-restricted, with HLA associations seemingly driven largely by CMV exposure. A later analysis associated about 17,000 TCR beta sequences with specific HLA alleles at a false discovery rate of 0.05. Most TCR sequences were seen in very few donors, while some public TCRs were found in many individuals. In a later analysis, HLA-associated TCR beta chains showed more clonal expansion and lower generation probabilities than non-associated chains that were equally common. The only immune exposure information available for the cohort was CMV serostatus. In an earlier analysis of 587 of the donors, most TCR beta V segments were observed in productive rearrangements about 90% or about 30% of the time, broadly matching IMGT annotations. The authors suggested that the approach could potentially be generalized to other disease states and immunological phenotypes. The classifier was reported to diagnose cytomegalovirus status with high specificity and sensitivity in both the original cohort and the validation cohort. Correlated functional status among segregating V segments might reflect linkage disequilibrium, but an unknown experimental factor could not be ruled out. When HLA alleles, especially DR and DQ, strongly co-occurred, attributing TCR associations to individual alleles was difficult. A later genetic analysis associated a missense DCLRE1C variant with V-gene and J-gene trimming of TCR beta chains, and an independent cohort replicated the association. Because some donors lacked HLA typing at each locus, the association tests relied only on the typed subset. In this cohort, only TCR beta chains were sequenced, and detectable features were limited by the absence of alpha or paired-chain data. A cluster of highly shared sequence variants was judged likely to be a technical artifact of the sequencing pipeline. A total of around 150 TCR beta chains were listed by the study as associated with cytomegalovirus. A later analysis found that TCR association rates varied across HLA loci, with DRB1 alleles showing the most associated TCRs and HLA-C alleles the fewest.

The library was prepared using the immunoSEQ multiplex PCR assay. The multiplex PCR relied on a mix of 60 forward primers for TCR Vbeta segments and 13 reverse primers for TCR Jbeta segments. The CDR3 region of rearranged TCR beta genes was amplified from genomic DNA by a multiplex PCR assay. On the Illumina HiSeq System, the amplified TCR beta libraries were sequenced as 87-base-pair reads. For the original study's pipeline: In a later analysis, around 80 million unique TCR beta chains were counted across the roughly 610 repertoires, and roughly 11 million of these chains were shared by at least two donors. Raw reads were error-corrected and collapsed into unique sequences by a nearest-neighbor algorithm in which closely related sequences were merged to remove PCR and sequencing errors. V, D and J gene segments were assigned by aligning CDR3 sequences to IMGT reference sequences. Each retained sequence needed at least a six-nucleotide match to both a V gene segment and a J gene segment. A rearrangement was called productive if the CDR3 had no stop codons and remained in frame with V and J, and every other rearrangement was called non-productive. CDR3 was defined by IMGT convention, running from the second conserved V-encoded cysteine to the conserved J-encoded phenylalanine. Sequences without an unambiguous match to a single V gene segment were excluded from the earlier analysis of 450 to 750 of the donors. In an earlier analysis of roughly 600 of the donors, a V segment was called functional when productive rearrangements were above 56.7%, and segregating when the standard deviation between donors exceeded 5%. A statistical classification framework was developed to diagnose cytomegalovirus status using the catalog of TCR beta chain sequences. V and J gene assignment, in a later analysis, came from comparing TCR nucleotide sequences with IMGT/GENE-DB human TR gene sequences. Using the TCRdist pipeline, a later analysis assigned CDR3 sequences along with most-parsimonious VDJ recombination scenarios. A later analysis defined each TCR beta chain by its CDR3 amino acid sequence plus V-gene family, and excluded reads lacking a unique V-gene family. To address suspected cross-contamination and a sequencing artifact, a later analysis removed 450 to 700 highly shared, low-generation-probability nucleotide sequences. For each public chain, a later analysis derived a clonal expansion index from normalized ranks of inferred template counts within each repertoire. Generation probabilities in a later analysis came from a VDJ recombination model fitted to out-of-frame rearrangements, and those results were checked against IGoR. In a later analysis, TCR-TCR, TCR-HLA and TCR-CMV co-occurrence was scored with hypergeometric tests, and a repertoire-size bias correction was applied to TCR pairs. A later analysis estimated false discovery rates by permuting HLA or CMV assignments 20 times. In a later analysis, co-occurring TCRs were grouped using DBSCAN, with TCRdist sequence similarity added in when clustering inside HLA-allele-positive subsets. Repertoires with fewer than 30,000 or more than 120,000 public chains, plus five repertoires with anomalous nucleotide sharing, were excluded from co-occurrence clustering. Drawn from immuneACCESS, this table holds only the in-frame rearrangements with V and J called that TCRdb kept. Clones are partly lost; checked studies trace under half to an unresolved V gene and leave the rest unexplained. V and J calls and clone size come straight from that table; D and trimming were deduced from the DNA. In this sample the table shows 130,000 to 150,000 clones, 55% to 80% of which occur a single time. Jointly, the top ten make up around 15% of the sample.

CDR1 and CDR2 are drawn from the germline V gene: SQVTM, ANQGSEA. The CDR3 has 15 amino acids, counting the end cysteine and phenylalanine. Left in the record is the CDR3 DNA by itself, 45 bases read in frame from the first base. The V end loses 6 bases and the J end loses 0 bases, and a stretch of 17 bases separates them. The receptor was derived from a human donor in good health. Recombination connected TRBV29-1 to TRBJ1-2; the D segment could be TRBD1, given 5 matching bases. The material sequenced was PBMCs. CDR3 protein: CSVKDPGETNYGYTF. At the DNA level, the sequence is TGCAGCGTGAAGGATCCGGGGGAGACTAACTATGGCTACACCTTC.